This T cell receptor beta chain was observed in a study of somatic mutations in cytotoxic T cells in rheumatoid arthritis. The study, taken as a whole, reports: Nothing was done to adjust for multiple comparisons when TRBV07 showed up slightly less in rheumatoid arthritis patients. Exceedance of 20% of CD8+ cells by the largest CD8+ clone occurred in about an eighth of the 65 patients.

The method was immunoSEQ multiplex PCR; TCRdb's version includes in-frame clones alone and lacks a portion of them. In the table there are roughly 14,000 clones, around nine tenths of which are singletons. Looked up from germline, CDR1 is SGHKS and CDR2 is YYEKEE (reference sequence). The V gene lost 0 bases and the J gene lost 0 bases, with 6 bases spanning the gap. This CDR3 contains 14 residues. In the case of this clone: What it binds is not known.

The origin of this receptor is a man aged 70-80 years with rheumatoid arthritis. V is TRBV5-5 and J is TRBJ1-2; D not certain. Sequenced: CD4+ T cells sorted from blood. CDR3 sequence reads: CASSLAPTNYGYTF. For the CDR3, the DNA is TGTGCCAGCAGCTTGGCCCCTACTAACTATGGCTACACCTTC.